The clone carrying this T cell receptor beta chain was found many times. Next came a second PCR, run for about 7 to 12 cycles, which used a sample-barcoded 5' primer along with a J-beta primer mix. Using its own MiXCR run on the 5' RACE reads, TCRdb lists one record per CDR3 protein. This sample yields about 1.8 million distinct CDR3 sequences, of which just under 50% are seen a single time; less than 2.5% belongs to the top ten. This record comes from a study of blood T cells in healthy people across ages. V gave up 6 bases and J gave up 4 bases, with 18 bases separating them. This CDR3 is built from 15 residues.

The sample consisted of blood. The TCR comes from a middle-aged woman in good health. The chain has TRBV12-3 or TRBV12-4 and TRBJ2-5; D is tentatively TRBD1 or TRBD2 (5 bases each). The CDR3 spells CASRPGAGGRETQYF. In DNA form, the CDR3 reads TGTGCCAGCAGACCTGGGGCCGGAGGTAGAGAGACCCAGTACTTC.